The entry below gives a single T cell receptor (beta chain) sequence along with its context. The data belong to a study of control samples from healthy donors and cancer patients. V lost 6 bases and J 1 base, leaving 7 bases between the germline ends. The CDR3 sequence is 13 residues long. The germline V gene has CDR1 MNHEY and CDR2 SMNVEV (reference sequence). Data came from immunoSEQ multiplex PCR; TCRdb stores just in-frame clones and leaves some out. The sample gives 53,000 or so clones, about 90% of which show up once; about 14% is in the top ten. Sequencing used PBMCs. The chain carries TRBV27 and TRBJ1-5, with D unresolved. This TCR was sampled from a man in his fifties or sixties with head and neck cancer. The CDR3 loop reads CASSSWSNQPQHF. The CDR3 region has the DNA TGTGCCAGCAGCTCCTGGAGCAATCAGCCCCAGCATTTT.